The T cell receptor (beta chain) described here comes from a study of T cells after yellow fever vaccination. TCRdb re-called the 5' RACE reads through MiXCR, storing one row per CDR3 protein. The data contain 300,000 or so distinct CDR3 sequences, roughly 8% of them singletons. Germline V gene sequence: CDR1 MNHEY, CDR2 SVGAGI. The CDR3 runs to 15 residues. V shed 0 bases and J shed 6 bases, with 11 bases lying between them. Concerning this clonotype itself: The antigen is undetermined.

Study results and limitations: Contaminating bulk clonotypes could be abundant in FACS-sorted repertoires. Clonotypes shared by both compartments, CD4 and CD8, made up a small share. Detected again after the booster were most primary-vaccination clones, at roughly 95% CD4 and 88% CD8.

This TCR was sampled from a man between 18 and 29 years old who received the YFV17D yellow fever vaccine. The chain links TRBV6-5 to TRBJ1-4; D remains ambiguous. The sequencing here drew on PBMCs, taken more than 40 days after the first yellow fever vaccination. This CDR3 is CASSYSFGVYEKLFF. CDR3 bases: TGTGCCAGCAGTTACTCTTTCGGGGTATATGAAAAACTGTTTTTT.